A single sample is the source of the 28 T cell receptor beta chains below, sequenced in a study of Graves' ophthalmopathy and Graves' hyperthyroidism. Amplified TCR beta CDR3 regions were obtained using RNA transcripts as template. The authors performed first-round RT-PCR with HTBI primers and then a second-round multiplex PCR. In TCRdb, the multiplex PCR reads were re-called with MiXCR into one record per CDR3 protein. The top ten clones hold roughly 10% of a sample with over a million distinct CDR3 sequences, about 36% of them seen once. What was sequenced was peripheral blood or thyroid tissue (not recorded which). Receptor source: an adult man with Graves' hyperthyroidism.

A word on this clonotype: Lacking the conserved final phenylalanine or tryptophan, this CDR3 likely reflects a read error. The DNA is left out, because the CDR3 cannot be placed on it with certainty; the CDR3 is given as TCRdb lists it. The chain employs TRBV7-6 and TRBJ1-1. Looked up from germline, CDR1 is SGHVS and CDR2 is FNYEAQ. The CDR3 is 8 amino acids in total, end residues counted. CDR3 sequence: CASSLASS.

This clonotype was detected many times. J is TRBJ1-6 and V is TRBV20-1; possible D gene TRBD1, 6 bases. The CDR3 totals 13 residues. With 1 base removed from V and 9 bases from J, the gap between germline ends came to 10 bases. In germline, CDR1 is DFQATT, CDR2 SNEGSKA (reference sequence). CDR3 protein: CSARGQVVSPLHF. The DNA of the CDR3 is TGCAGTGCTAGAGGACAGGTGGTTTCACCCCTCCACTTT.

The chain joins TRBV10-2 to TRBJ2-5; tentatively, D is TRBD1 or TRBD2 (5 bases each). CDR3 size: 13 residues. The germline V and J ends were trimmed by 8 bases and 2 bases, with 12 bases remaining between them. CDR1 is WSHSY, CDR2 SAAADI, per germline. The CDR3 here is CASLTRGQETQYF. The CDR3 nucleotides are TGCGCCAGCCTTACGAGGGGACAAGAGACCCAGTACTTC.

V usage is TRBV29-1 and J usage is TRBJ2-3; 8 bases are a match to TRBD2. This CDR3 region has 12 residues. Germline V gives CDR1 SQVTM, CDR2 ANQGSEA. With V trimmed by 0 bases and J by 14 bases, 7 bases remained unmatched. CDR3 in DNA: TGCAGCGTTGAAGATGCGGGACTAGAAGGGTATTTT. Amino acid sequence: CSVEDAGLEGYF.

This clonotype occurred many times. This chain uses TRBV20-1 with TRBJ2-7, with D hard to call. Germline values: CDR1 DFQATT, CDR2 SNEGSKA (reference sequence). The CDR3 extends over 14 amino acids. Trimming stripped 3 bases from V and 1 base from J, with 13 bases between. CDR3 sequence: CSASLPVLSYEQYF. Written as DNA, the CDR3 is TGCAGTGCTAGTTTGCCCGTCCTTTCCTACGAGCAGTACTTC.

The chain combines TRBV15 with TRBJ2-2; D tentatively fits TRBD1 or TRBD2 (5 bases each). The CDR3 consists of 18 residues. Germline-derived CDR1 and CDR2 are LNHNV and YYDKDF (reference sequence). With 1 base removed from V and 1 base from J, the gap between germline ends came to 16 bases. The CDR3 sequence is CATSRAPLGGLNTGELFF. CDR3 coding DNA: TGTGCCACCAGCAGAGCTCCGCTTGGGGGATTGAACACCGGGGAGCTGTTTTTT.

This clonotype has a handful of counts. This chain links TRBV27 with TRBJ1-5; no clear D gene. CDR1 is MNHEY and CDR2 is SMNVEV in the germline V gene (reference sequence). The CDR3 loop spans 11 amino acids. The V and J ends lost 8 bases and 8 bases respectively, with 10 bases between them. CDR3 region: CASGPRKPQHF. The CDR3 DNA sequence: TGTGCCAGCGGACCTCGGAAGCCCCAGCATTTT.

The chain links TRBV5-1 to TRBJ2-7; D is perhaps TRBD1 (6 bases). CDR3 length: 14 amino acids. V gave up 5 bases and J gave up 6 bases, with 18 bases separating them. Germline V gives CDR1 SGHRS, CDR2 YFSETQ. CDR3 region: CASSTGNTYIEQYF. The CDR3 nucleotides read TGCGCCAGCAGTACAGGGAATACGTATATCGAGCAGTACTTC. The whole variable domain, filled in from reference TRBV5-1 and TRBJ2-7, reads KAGVTQTPRYLIKTRGQQVTLSCSPISGHRSVSWYQQTPGQGLQFLFEYFSETQRNKGNFPGRFSGRQFSNSRSEMNVSTLELGDSALYLCASSTGNTYIEQYFGPGTRLTVT.

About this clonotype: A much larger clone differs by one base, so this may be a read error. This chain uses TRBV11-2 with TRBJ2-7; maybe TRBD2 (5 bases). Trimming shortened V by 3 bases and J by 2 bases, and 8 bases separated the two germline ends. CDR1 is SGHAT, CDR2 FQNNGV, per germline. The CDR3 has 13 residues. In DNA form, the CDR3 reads TGTGCCAGCAGCTTCCACGGGACCTACGAGCAGTACTTC. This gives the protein CASSFHGTYEQYF.

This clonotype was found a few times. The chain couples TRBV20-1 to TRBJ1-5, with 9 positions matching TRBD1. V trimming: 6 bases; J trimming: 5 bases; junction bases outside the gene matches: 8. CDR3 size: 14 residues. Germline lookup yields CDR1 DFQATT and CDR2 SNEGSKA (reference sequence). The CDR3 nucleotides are TGCAGTGCAAGACAGGGGGTAGGGTATCAGCCCCAGCATTTT. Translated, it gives CSARQGVGYQPQHF.

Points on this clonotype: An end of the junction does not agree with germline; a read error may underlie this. The CDR3 coding sequence is TGTGCCTGCAGTGCCATCTCGTGGTATCAAGAGACCCAGTACTTC. As protein: CACSAISWYQETQYF. V is TRBV25-1 and J is TRBJ2-5, with D uncertain. This CDR3 comprises 15 residues. CDR1 is MGHDK, CDR2 SYGVNS, per germline.

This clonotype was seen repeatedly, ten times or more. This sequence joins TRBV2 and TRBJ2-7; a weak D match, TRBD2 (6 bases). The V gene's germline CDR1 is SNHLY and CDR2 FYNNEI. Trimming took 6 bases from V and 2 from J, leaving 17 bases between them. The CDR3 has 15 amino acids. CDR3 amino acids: CASREGLLLPYEQYF. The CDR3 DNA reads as TGTGCCAGCAGGGAGGGTTTATTACTCCCCTACGAGCAGTACTTC.

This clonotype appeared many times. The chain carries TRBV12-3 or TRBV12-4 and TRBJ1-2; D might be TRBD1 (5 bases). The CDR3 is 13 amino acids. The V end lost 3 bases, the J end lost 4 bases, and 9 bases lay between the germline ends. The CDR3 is CASSFGRGYGYTF. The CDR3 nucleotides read TGTGCCAGCAGTTTCGGTAGGGGCTATGGCTACACCTTC.

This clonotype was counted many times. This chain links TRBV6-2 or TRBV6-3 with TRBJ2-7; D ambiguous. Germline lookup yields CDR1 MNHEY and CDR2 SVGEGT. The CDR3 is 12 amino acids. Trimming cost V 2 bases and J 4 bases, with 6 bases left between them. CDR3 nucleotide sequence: TGTGCCAGCAGTTACGGGCTATACGAGCAGTACTTC. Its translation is CASSYGLYEQYF.

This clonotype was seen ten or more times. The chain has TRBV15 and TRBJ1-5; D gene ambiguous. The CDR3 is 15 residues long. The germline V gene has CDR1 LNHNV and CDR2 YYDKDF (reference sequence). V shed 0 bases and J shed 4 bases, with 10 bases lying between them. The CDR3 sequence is CATSRDTGENQPQHF. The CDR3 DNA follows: TGTGCCACCAGCAGAGACACGGGAGAAAATCAGCCCCAGCATTTT.

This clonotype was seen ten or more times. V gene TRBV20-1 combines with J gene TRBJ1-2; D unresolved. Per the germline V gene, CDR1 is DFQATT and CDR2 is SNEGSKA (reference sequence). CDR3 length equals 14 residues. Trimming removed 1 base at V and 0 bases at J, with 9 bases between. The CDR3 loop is CSARGGSTNYGYTF. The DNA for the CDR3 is TGCAGTGCTAGAGGTGGCAGTACTAACTATGGCTACACCTTC.

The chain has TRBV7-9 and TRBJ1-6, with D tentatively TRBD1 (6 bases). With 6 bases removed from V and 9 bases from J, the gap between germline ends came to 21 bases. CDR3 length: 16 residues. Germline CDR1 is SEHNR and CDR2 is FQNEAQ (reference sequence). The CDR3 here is CASSTLGQGWISPLHF. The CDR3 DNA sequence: TGTGCCAGCAGTACCCTCGGGCAGGGGTGGATTTCACCCCTCCACTTT. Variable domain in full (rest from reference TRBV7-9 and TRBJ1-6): DTGVSQNPRHKITKRGQNVTFRCDPISEHNRLYWYRQTLGQGPEFLTYFQNEAQLEKSRLLSDRFSAERPKGSFSTLEIQRTEQGDSAMYLCASSTLGQGWISPLHFGNGTRLTVT.

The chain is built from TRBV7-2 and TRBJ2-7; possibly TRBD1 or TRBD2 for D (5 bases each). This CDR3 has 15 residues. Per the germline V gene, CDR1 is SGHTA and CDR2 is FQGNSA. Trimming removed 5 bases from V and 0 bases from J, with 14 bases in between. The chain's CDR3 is CASSHWDGDSYEQYV. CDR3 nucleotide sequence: TGTGCCAGCAGCCATTGGGACGGCGACTCCTACGAGCAGTACGTC.

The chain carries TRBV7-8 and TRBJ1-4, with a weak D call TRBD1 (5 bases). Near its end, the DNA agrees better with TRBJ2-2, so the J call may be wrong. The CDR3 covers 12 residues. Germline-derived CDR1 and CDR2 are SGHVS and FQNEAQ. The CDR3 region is CASALRTGELFF. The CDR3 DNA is TGTGCCAGCGCCCTAAGGACAGGGGAGCTGTTTTTT.

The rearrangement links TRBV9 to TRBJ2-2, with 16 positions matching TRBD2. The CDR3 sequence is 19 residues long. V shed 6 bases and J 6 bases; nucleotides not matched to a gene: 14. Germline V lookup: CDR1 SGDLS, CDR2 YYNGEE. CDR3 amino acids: CASTPEVGLAGGPAGELFF. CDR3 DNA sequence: TGTGCCAGCACTCCCGAAGTGGGACTAGCGGGAGGGCCTGCCGGGGAGCTGTTTTTT.

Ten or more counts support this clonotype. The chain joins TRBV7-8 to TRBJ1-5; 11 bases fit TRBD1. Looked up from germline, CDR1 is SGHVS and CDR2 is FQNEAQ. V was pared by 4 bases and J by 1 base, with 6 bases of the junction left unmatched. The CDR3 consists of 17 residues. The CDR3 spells CASSSRGQGVSNQPQHF. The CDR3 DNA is TGTGCCAGCAGCTCCAGGGGACAGGGGGTGAGCAATCAGCCCCAGCATTTT.

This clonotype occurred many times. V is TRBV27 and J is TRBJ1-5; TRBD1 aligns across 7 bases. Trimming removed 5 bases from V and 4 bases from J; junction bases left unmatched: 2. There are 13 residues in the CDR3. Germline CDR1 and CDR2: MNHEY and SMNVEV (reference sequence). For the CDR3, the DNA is TGTGCCAGCAGTGCGGACAGGAATCAGCCCCAGCATTTT. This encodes CASSADRNQPQHF.

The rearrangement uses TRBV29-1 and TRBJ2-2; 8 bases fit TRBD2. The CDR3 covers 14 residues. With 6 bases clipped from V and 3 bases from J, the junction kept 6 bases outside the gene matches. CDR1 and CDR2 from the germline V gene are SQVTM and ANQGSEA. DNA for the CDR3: TGCAGCGTCGAAACTAGCGGATACACCGGGGAGCTGTTTTTT. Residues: CSVETSGYTGELFF.

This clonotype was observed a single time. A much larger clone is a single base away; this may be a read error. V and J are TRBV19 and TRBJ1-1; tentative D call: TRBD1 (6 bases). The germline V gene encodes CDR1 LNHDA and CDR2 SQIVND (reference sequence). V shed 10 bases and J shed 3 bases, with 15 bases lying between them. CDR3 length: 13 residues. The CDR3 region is CATDMGADTEAFF. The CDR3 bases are TGTGCCACTGACATGGGGGCGGACACTGAAGCTTTCTTT.

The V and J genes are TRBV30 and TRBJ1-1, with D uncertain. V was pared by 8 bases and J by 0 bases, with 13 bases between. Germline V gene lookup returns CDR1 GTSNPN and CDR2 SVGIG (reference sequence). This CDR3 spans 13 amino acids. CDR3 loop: CALSGRLNTEAFF. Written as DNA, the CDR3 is TGTGCCCTCTCCGGCAGACTGAACACTGAAGCTTTCTTT.

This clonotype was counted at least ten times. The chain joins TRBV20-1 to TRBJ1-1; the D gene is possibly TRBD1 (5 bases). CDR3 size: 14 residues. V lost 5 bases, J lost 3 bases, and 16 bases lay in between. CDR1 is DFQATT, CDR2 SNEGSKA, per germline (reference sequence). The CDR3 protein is CSAHSGGIDTEAFF. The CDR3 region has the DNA TGCAGTGCTCACAGCGGGGGAATTGACACTGAAGCTTTCTTT.

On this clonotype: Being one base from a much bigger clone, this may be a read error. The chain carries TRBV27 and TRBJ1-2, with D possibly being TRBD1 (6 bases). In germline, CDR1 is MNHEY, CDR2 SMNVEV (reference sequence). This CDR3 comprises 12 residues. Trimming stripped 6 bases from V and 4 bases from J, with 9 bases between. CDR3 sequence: CASSQGPYGYTF. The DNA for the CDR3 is TGTGCCAGCAGCCAGGGGCCCTATGGCTACACCTTC.

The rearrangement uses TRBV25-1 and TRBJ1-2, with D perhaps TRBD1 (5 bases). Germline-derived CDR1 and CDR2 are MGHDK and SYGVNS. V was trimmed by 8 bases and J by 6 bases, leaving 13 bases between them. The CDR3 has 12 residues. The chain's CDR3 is CASFTQGHGYTF. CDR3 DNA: TGTGCCAGCTTTACCCAGGGCCATGGCTACACCTTC.